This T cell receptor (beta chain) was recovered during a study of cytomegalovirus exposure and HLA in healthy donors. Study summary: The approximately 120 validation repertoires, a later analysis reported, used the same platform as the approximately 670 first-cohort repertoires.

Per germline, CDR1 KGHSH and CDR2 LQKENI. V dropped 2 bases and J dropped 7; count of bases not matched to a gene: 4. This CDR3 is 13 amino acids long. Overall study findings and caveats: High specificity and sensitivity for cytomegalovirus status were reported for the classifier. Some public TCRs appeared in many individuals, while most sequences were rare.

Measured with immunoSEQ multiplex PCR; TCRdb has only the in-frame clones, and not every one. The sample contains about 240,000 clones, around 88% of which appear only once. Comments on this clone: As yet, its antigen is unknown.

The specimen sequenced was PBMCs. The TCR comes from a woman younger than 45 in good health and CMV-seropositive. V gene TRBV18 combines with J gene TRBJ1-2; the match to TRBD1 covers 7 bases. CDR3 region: CASSPEGGFGYTF. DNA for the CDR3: TGTGCCAGCTCACCAGAAGGGGGCTTTGGCTACACCTTC.